The 7 T cell receptor beta chains reported below all come from one sample, sequenced in a study of STAT5B mutations in CD4+ large granular lymphocyte leukemia. Assay: immunoSEQ multiplex PCR; the TCRdb copy retains only in-frame clones and omits some. The data hold roughly 25,000 clones, with roughly 69% observed a single time. Material for sequencing was CD4+ T cells from blood buffy coats. The receptor source for this set is a human donor in good health.

The V and J genes are TRBV28 and TRBJ2-7, with 8 positions matching TRBD1. The CDR3 totals 17 residues. From germline, CDR1 is MDHEN and CDR2 SYDVKM. V trimming: 4 bases; J trimming: 2 bases; junction bases outside the gene matches: 13. CDR3 nucleotide sequence: TGTGCCAGCAGTTCAGGGGGCGGGGCAGGGGCCCCCTACGAGCAGTACGTC. Its protein is CASSSGGGAGAPYEQYV.

This chain links TRBV5-4 with TRBJ2-7, with D possibly being TRBD2 (6 bases). The CDR3 sequence is 14 residues long. The ends were cut back, 0 bases at V and 7 bases at J, with 14 bases in the middle. From germline, CDR1 is SGHNT and CDR2 YYREEE (reference sequence). As DNA, the CDR3 is TGTGCCAGCAGCTTGGGGCGGACGGCGGGGGAGCAGTACGTC. Translating it yields CASSLGRTAGEQYV.

This sequence joins TRBV6-1 and TRBJ1-4; no firm D call. V shed 10 bases and J shed 1 base, with 13 bases lying between them. The CDR3 covers 14 residues. Germline assignment: CDR1 MNHNS and CDR2 SASEGT. The CDR3 nucleotides are TGTGCCACCAGCGGGGTCGTAACTAATGAAAAACTGTTTTTT. Protein sequence: CATSGVVTNEKLFF.

Turning to this clone: Other DNA variants within this sample encode the same CDR3. The V and J genes are TRBV18 and TRBJ1-6, with 7 bases fitting TRBD1. Germline V gene lookup returns CDR1 KGHSH and CDR2 LQKENI. This CDR3 is built from 14 residues. With 3 bases clipped from V and 9 bases from J, the junction kept 5 bases outside the gene matches. The CDR3, as DNA: TGTGCCAGCTCACCTGGCCAGGGGGGTTCACCCCTCCACTTT. This translates into CASSPGQGGSPLHF.

Within the sample, this clone is medium-sized. This chain links TRBV7-2 with TRBJ1-1; D is perhaps TRBD1 (5 bases). The CDR3 runs to 12 residues. Trimming took 3 bases from V and 7 from J, leaving 9 bases between them. Germline V gene sequence: CDR1 SGHTA, CDR2 FQGNSA. The CDR3 sequence: CASSLQGIEAFF. The CDR3 DNA is TGTGCCAGCAGCTTGCAGGGTATTGAAGCTTTCTTT.

This clone was seen a few times. This sequence joins TRBV29-1 and TRBJ2-5; possible D gene TRBD2, 5 bases. Germline V gene lookup returns CDR1 SQVTM and CDR2 ANQGSEA. Trimming pared 4 bases from V and 3 bases from J, leaving 15 bases between. The CDR3 extends over 14 amino acids. The CDR3 spells CSVGLRQRKETQYF. The DNA of the CDR3 is TGCAGCGTTGGCCTCCGTCAGCGGAAAGAGACCCAGTACTTC.

This clone turned up a few times. The rearrangement links TRBV5-1 to TRBJ1-1; no firm D call. The CDR3 extends over 16 amino acids. V was pared by 0 bases and J by 3 bases, with 15 bases between. The germline CDR1 and CDR2 sequences are SGHRS and YFSETQ. In DNA form, the CDR3 reads TGCGCCAGCAGCTTGGCTCAGTTGGATGTAGACACTGAAGCTTTCTTT. Translation gives CASSLAQLDVDTEAFF.